Listed here is a single T cell receptor (beta chain). The antigen remains undetermined. Assay used: immunoSEQ multiplex PCR; TCRdb lists only in-frame clones, some missing. The sample lists 110,000 or so clones, roughly 87% occurring once. These data are taken from a study of PD-1 blockade in classical Hodgkin lymphoma. Study-wide background: Patients in the cohort were put on intravenous nivolumab, 3 mg/kg every 2 weeks. Study findings and constraints: The drivers behind the repertoire differences, possibly disease activity or prior therapy, remain undefined. Significant TCR diversity gains by C4D1 occurred in CD4+ but not CD8+ cells.

From germline, CDR1 is MNHNS and CDR2 SASEGT. Trimming took off 7 bases at V and 1 base at J, with 8 bases between the two ends. The CDR3 totals 14 residues. Time point meaning: cycle 4 day 1 (C4D1), after 6 weeks of nivolumab. After autologous stem cell transplantation all patients relapsed, and prior brentuximab vedotin exposure differed between cohorts. Classification of best responses gave complete response, partial response or progressive disease. This receptor was identified in a human donor with classical Hodgkin lymphoma. This specimen was peripheral blood mononuclear cells (PBMCs), taken before the fourth cycle of nivolumab. The chain employs TRBV6-1 and TRBJ2-6; no firm D call. This CDR3 is CASTLNSGANVLTF. CDR3 bases: TGTGCCAGCACCCTTAATTCTGGGGCCAACGTCCTGACTTTC.